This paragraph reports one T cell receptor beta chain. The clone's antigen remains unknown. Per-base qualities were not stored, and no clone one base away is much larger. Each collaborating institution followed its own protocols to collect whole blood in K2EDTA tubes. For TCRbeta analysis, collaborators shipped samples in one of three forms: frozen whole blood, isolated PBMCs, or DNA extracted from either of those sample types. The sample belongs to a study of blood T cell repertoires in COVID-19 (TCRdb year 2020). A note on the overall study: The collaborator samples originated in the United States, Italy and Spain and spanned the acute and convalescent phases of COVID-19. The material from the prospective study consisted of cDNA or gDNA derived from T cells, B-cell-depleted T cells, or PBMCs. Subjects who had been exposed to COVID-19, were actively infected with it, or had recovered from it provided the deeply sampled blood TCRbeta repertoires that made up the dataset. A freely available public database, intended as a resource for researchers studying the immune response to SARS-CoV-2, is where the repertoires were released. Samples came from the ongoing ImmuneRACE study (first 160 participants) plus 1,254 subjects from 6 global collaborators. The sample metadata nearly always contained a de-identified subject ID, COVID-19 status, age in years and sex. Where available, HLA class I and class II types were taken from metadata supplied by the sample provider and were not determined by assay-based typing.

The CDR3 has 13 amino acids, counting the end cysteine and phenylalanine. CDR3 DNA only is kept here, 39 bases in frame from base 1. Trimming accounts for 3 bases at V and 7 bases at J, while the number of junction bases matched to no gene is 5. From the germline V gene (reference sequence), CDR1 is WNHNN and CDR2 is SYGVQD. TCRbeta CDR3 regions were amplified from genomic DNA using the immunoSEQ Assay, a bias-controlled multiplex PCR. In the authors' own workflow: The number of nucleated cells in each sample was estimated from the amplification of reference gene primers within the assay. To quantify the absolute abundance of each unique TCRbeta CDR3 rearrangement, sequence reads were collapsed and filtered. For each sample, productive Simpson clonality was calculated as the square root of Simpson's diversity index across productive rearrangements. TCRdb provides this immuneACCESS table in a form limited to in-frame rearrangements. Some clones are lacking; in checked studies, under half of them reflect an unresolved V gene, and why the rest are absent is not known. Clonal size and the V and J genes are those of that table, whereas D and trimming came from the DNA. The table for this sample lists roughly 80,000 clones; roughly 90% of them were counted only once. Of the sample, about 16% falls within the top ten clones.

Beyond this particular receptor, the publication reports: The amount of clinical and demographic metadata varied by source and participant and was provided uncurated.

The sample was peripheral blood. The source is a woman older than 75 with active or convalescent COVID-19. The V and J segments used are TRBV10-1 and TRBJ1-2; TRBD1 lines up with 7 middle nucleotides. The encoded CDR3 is CASSEGGLSGYTF. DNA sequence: TGCGCCAGCAGTGAAGGGGGCTTAAGTGGCTACACCTTC.